The 10 T cell receptor beta chains in this list originate from one sample, sequenced in a study of vaccination and CD4 T cells after COVID-19. These receptors are not linked to any known antigen. Treatment meaning: approximately nine-day PBMC culture with coronavirus spike peptide pools or control peptides (ViraFEST assay). Sequencing of DNA taken from cultured CD4+ T cells relied on the Oncomine TCR Beta short-read assay. From the PCR reads, TCRdb called clonotypes with MiXCR, one entry per CDR3 protein. The sample shows about 27,000 distinct CDR3 sequences, less than 80% of them seen only once. Source: CD4+ T cells from blood, cultured in vitro, taken after SARS-CoV-2 vaccination. The receptor set was obtained from a human donor who received a COVID-19 vaccine.

This clonotype occurred once. This chain links TRBV11-2 with TRBJ2-7, with TRBD1 matching 8 bases. Germline values: CDR1 SGHAT, CDR2 FQNNGV. V gave up 5 bases and J gave up 7 bases; unmatched junction bases: 13. The CDR3 loop spans 15 amino acids. The DNA for the CDR3 is TGTGCCAGCAGCAACAAACCAGGACAGGGAAGGGAGCAGTACTTC. It yields the protein CASSNKPGQGREQYF.

In DNA, the CDR3 is TGTGCCACCAGCAGAGATTGGTCTGGGGCCAACGTCCTGACTTTC. Translating it yields CATSRDWSGANVLTF. This chain uses TRBV15 with TRBJ2-6; no reliable D call. CDR3 length: 15 residues. V was cut by 0 bases and J by 1 base, with 4 bases left in between. CDR1 is LNHNV, CDR2 YYDKDF, per germline (reference sequence).

The chain links TRBV20-1 to TRBJ2-5; 10 bases map to TRBD2. The ends lost 3 bases at V and 0 bases at J; junction bases unmatched: 4. In germline, CDR1 is DFQATT, CDR2 SNEGSKA (reference sequence). This CDR3 has 15 amino acids. CDR3 bases: TGCAGTGCTAGTGGCCTAGCGGGAGACCAAGAGACCCAGTACTTC. Residues: CSASGLAGDQETQYF.

This clonotype was recorded a few times. The chain links TRBV20-1 to TRBJ2-5, with D possibly matching TRBD2 (7 bases). Germline CDR1 reads DFQATT; CDR2 reads SNEGSKA (reference sequence). CDR3 length equals 16 residues. Trimming shortened V by 6 bases and J by 7 bases, and 27 bases separated the two germline ends. CDR3 sequence reads: CSARSPTGGGFGTQYF. DNA of the CDR3: TGCAGTGCCAGGTCCCCAACGGGGGGCGGCTTCGGGACCCAGTACTTC.

Only a few counts were recorded for this clonotype. The chain links TRBV6-1 to TRBJ2-3; no clear D. The CDR3 covers 16 residues. Germline V gene data show CDR1 as MNHNS and CDR2 as SASEGT. Trimming took off 2 bases at V and 5 bases at J, with 17 bases between the two ends. CDR3 sequence reads: CASSEKDRRWGDTQYF. The CDR3 region has the DNA TGTGCCAGCAGTGAAAAGGACCGCAGGTGGGGAGATACGCAGTATTTT.

The rearrangement links TRBV27 to TRBJ1-5; 7 nucleotides align to TRBD1. The CDR3 is 13 amino acids. The trim removed 3 bases at V and 7 bases at J, leaving 3 bases unmatched. Germline V gene data show CDR1 as MNHEY and CDR2 as SMNVEV (reference sequence). The CDR3 here is CASSLTGRQPQHF. CDR3 nucleotide sequence: TGTGCCAGCAGTTTGACAGGGCGACAGCCCCAGCATTTT.

The chain recombines TRBV6-5 with TRBJ2-3; no clear D. This CDR3 contains 15 residues. Germline V gene lookup returns CDR1 MNHEY and CDR2 SVGAGI. V gave up 0 bases and J gave up 0 bases, with 7 bases separating them. This chain's CDR3 is CASSYSSASTDTQYF. CDR3 bases: TGTGCCAGCAGTTACTCGTCAGCTAGCACAGATACGCAGTATTTT.

The gene calls are TRBV6-1 and TRBJ1-4, with 8 bases matching TRBD1. Germline-derived CDR1 and CDR2 are MNHNS and SASEGT. CDR3 length: 15 amino acids. Trimming removed 1 base from V and 7 bases from J; junction bases left unmatched: 5. The CDR3 bases are TGTGCCAGCAGTGAAGGGGGGACAGGAGGTGAAAAACTGTTTTTT. This encodes CASSEGGTGGEKLFF.

The chain links TRBV6-1 to TRBJ2-1; a possible D gene is TRBD2 (6 bases). The CDR3 spans 17 residues. CDR1 and CDR2 from the germline V gene are MNHNS and SASEGT. V lost 6 bases and J 11 bases, leaving 29 bases between the germline ends. The CDR3 DNA reads TGTGCCAGCAGCGCCTTCGTTTGGGACTCCCGATCCCTTCAGCAGTTCTTC. It translates to CASSAFVWDSRSLQQFF.

The V call is TRBV6-1, the J call TRBJ1-2; maybe TRBD1 (5 bases). CDR1 is MNHNS, CDR2 SASEGT, per germline. V lost 0 bases and J lost 4, with 15 bases in between. The CDR3 contains 16 residues. This CDR3 is CASSEAVWDGGYGYTF. CDR3 in DNA: TGTGCCAGCAGTGAAGCGGTTTGGGACGGAGGCTATGGCTACACCTTC.